The next 32 T cell receptor beta chains were all read from a single sample in a study of cytomegalovirus exposure and HLA in healthy donors (dated by TCRdb to the late 2010s). Libraries were made using the immunoSEQ multiplex PCR assay. A mixture of 60 forward primers for TCR Vbeta segments and 13 reverse primers for TCR Jbeta segments was used in the multiplex PCR. Entries here come from immuneACCESS through TCRdb and include only in-frame sequences with V and J called. Some clones fail to appear in such tables; in the studies checked, an unresolved V gene covers under half of the shortfall, and the cause of the remainder is unknown. This sample's table has entries for under 130,000 clones. The ten biggest clones cover 0.55% to 0.65% of the sample. The sequencing input was PBMCs. The source of these receptors is a man over 45 in good health and CMV-seronegative.

This rearrangement joins TRBV7-2 to TRBJ2-3; 11 bases agree with TRBD2. Losses at the gene ends were 3 bases for V and 1 base for J; bases not matched to a gene: 3. The CDR3 is 16 amino acids. Germline-derived CDR1 and CDR2 are SGHTA and FQGNSA. The CDR3 bases are TGTGCCAGCAGCTTCGGGACTAGCGGAGGCACAGATACGCAGTATTTT. Protein product: CASSFGTSGGTDTQYF. The complete variable domain, with remaining parts taken from reference TRBV7-2 and TRBJ2-3, reads GAGVSQSPSNKVTEKGKDVELRCDPISGHTALYWYRQSLGQGLEFLIYFQGNSAPDKSGLPSDRFSAERTGGSVSTLTIQRTQQEDSAVYLCASSFGTSGGTDTQYFGPGTRLTVL.

The chain employs TRBV10-3 and TRBJ2-2; a possible D gene is TRBD1 (5 bases). V was shortened by 7 bases and J by 5 bases, with 14 bases between the two germline ends. Germline V lookup: CDR1 ENHRY, CDR2 SYGVKD. The CDR3 runs 14 residues. CDR3 residues: CAINQQDTTGELFF. The CDR3 bases are TGTGCCATCAATCAACAGGATACAACCGGGGAGCTGTTTTTT.

V is TRBV18 and J is TRBJ1-1; no reliable D call. V lost 3 bases, J lost 1 base, and 9 bases lay in between. The CDR3 has 14 residues. Germline CDR1 and CDR2: KGHSH and LQKENI. DNA of the CDR3: TGTGCCAGCTCACCGGGGAGCGGGAACACTGAAGCTTTCTTT. It yields the protein CASSPGSGNTEAFF.

This rearrangement joins TRBV7-8 to TRBJ1-1; D is ambiguous. Germline CDR1 SGHVS, CDR2 FQNEAQ. V lost 10 bases to trimming and J lost 1 base, with 13 bases between them. CDR3 size: 13 residues. This CDR3 is CATSIVRNTEAFF. CDR3 DNA: TGTGCCACCTCGATTGTGCGGAACACTGAAGCTTTCTTT. The complete variable domain, with remaining parts taken from reference TRBV7-8 and TRBJ1-1, reads GAGVSQSPRYKVAKRGQDVALRCDPISGHVSLFWYQQALGQGPEFLTYFQNEAQLDKSGLPSDRFFAERPEGSVSTLKIQRTQQEDSAVYLCATSIVRNTEAFFGQGTRLTVV.

This chain uses TRBV7-9 with TRBJ2-1; tentative D call: TRBD2 (5 bases). The CDR3 consists of 15 residues. Germline V gene sequence: CDR1 SEHNR, CDR2 FQNEAQ (reference sequence). Trimming pared 4 bases from V and 1 base from J, leaving 11 bases between. The CDR3: CASSSRGISYNEQFF. Written as DNA, the CDR3 is TGTGCCAGCAGCTCCAGAGGGATATCCTACAATGAGCAGTTCTTC.

The J gene is TRBJ2-7, the V gene TRBV7-9, with TRBD1 matching 7 bases. CDR3 length: 14 residues. Germline V gives CDR1 SEHNR, CDR2 FQNEAQ (reference sequence). Germline trimming cut 5 bases from V and 3 bases from J; bases unmatched to any gene: 7. CDR3 nucleotides: TGTGCCAGCAGCCCAGGGGACAGTCTCTACGAGCAGTACTTC. This translates into CASSPGDSLYEQYF. Supplemented by reference TRBV7-9 and TRBJ2-7, the full variable domain reads DTGVSQNPRHKITKRGQNVTFRCDPISEHNRLYWYRQTLGQGPEFLTYFQNEAQLEKSRLLSDRFSAERPKGSFSTLEIQRTEQGDSAMYLCASSPGDSLYEQYFGPGTRLTVT.

This rearrangement joins TRBV7-6 to TRBJ2-7, with a tentative D call TRBD1 (6 bases). The germline gives CDR1 SGHVS, CDR2 FNYEAQ. CDR3 size: 16 residues. The V end lost 0 bases, the J end lost 0 bases, and 12 bases lay between the germline ends. CDR3 nucleotide sequence: TGTGCCAGCAGCTTAGCGCAGGGGCTAAGCTCCTACGAGCAGTACTTC. It is translated as CASSLAQGLSSYEQYF.

This chain connects TRBV6-5 to TRBJ1-1, with TRBD1 matching 7 bases. Unmatched junction bases numbered 12, after V lost 5 bases and J lost 9 bases. The CDR3 is 14 amino acids. Germline CDR1 MNHEY, CDR2 SVGAGI. This chain's CDR3 is CASSEEQGLDKAFF. In nucleotides, the CDR3 is TGTGCCAGCAGTGAGGAACAGGGGTTGGACAAAGCTTTCTTT.

The chain carries TRBV7-9 and TRBJ1-2; 10 bases map to TRBD1. Trimming removed 5 bases from V and 8 bases from J; junction bases left unmatched: 5. This CDR3 has 13 amino acids. Germline-derived CDR1 and CDR2 are SEHNR and FQNEAQ (reference sequence). The CDR3 DNA reads as TGTGCCAGCAGCGCCCGGACAGGGGGGGGCTACACCTTC. Protein sequence: CASSARTGGGYTF. The variable domain in full, with the rest retrieved from reference TRBV7-9 and TRBJ1-2, is DTGVSQNPRHKITKRGQNVTFRCDPISEHNRLYWYRQTLGQGPEFLTYFQNEAQLEKSRLLSDRFSAERPKGSFSTLEIQRTEQGDSAMYLCASSARTGGGYTFGSGTRLTVV.

The chain joins TRBV5-5 to TRBJ2-1; D is ambiguous. With 0 bases removed from V and 0 bases from J, the gap between germline ends came to 4 bases. This CDR3 region has 14 residues. Germline-derived CDR1 and CDR2 are SGHKS and YYEKEE (reference sequence). The CDR3 protein is CASSLDSSYNEQFF. Here the CDR3 DNA reads TGTGCCAGCAGCTTGGACAGCTCCTACAATGAGCAGTTCTTC. Full variable domain (rest looked up from reference TRBV5-5 and TRBJ2-1): DAGVTQSPTHLIKTRGQQVTLRCSPISGHKSVSWYQQVLGQGPQFIFQYYEKEERGRGNFPDRFSARQFPNYSSELNVNALLLGDSALYLCASSLDSSYNEQFFGPGTRLTVL.

The chain is built from TRBV4-3 and TRBJ2-7; TRBD2 matches at 7 bases. V shed 0 bases and J 2 bases; nucleotides not matched to a gene: 4. The CDR3 runs 15 residues. The germline V gene encodes CDR1 LGHNA and CDR2 YSLEER. CDR3 nucleotide sequence: TGCGCCAGCAGCCAAGACCTAGCGGAAACCTACGAGCAGTACTTC. It encodes CASSQDLAETYEQYF.

This chain connects TRBV5-1 to TRBJ1-4; D possibly corresponds to TRBD1 (6 bases). V lost 4 bases and J 0 bases, leaving 10 bases between the germline ends. This CDR3 is built from 15 residues. In germline, CDR1 is SGHRS, CDR2 YFSETQ. CDR3 DNA: TGCGCCAGCAGCCTAACAGGGTCAACTAATGAAAAACTGTTTTTT. Translation: CASSLTGSTNEKLFF.

The rearrangement joins TRBV7-9 to TRBJ1-2, with D possibly matching TRBD1 (6 bases). CDR3 length: 11 residues. Germline V gene sequence: CDR1 SEHNR, CDR2 FQNEAQ (reference sequence). With 11 bases removed from V and 6 bases from J, the gap between germline ends came to 13 bases. CDR3 protein: CAWGQGNGYTF. The DNA of the CDR3 is TGTGCCTGGGGGCAGGGGAATGGCTACACCTTC.

The chain combines TRBV28 with TRBJ1-1, with D perhaps TRBD1 (6 bases). The CDR3 sequence is 15 residues long. Trimming took off 11 bases at V and 6 bases at J, with 25 bases between the two ends. Germline loops: CDR1 MDHEN, CDR2 SYDVKM. DNA of the CDR3: TGTGCCGGGTCTGCCCGTGGGGGGGGCAAAGCTGAAGCTTTCTTT. It specifies CAGSARGGGKAEAFF.

The rearrangement uses TRBV5-1 and TRBJ1-1; 8 bases match TRBD1. From germline, CDR1 is SGHRS and CDR2 YFSETQ. CDR3 size: 14 residues. Germline trimming cut 4 bases from V and 2 bases from J; bases unmatched to any gene: 4. The CDR3 DNA is TGCGCCAGCAGCATCGGACAGGGAAACACTGAAGCTTTCTTT. The encoded protein is CASSIGQGNTEAFF.

This chain joins TRBV29-1 and TRBJ1-2; TRBD1 agrees at 7 bases. Germline-derived CDR1 and CDR2 are SQVTM and ANQGSEA. This CDR3 contains 15 residues. V was clipped by 3 bases and J by 8 bases; unmatched bases: 15. The CDR3 DNA reads as TGCAGCGTTGAGGGGCCGGGACAGTCCGTCTTCGGCTACACCTTC. Translated, it gives CSVEGPGQSVFGYTF.

This chain uses TRBV4-2 with TRBJ1-1; D is perhaps TRBD1 (5 bases). The CDR3 runs 14 residues. Germline CDR1 is LGHNA and CDR2 is YNFKEQ. V shed 5 bases and J shed 1 base, with 11 bases lying between them. The CDR3 loop is CASSSGQGNTEAFF. CDR3 DNA: TGTGCCAGCAGCTCAGGGCAAGGGAACACTGAAGCTTTCTTT.

Notes on this clone: The CDR3 carries no conserved terminal phenylalanine or tryptophan, so it likely arises from a read error. The DNA is left out, because the CDR3 cannot be placed on it with certainty; the CDR3 is given as TCRdb lists it. The chain links TRBV9 to TRBJ1-4; TRBD1 is the table's D call and was not checked against the DNA. The germline CDR1 and CDR2 sequences are SGDLS and YYNGEE. 12 amino acids form the CDR3, both terminal residues included. Here the CDR3 reads CASSAEPRPAIL.

The chain uses TRBV5-1 and TRBJ2-6; no definite D call. V was cut by 0 bases and J by 0 bases, with 10 bases left in between. This CDR3 comprises 17 residues. The germline CDR1 and CDR2 sequences are SGHRS and YFSETQ. The CDR3 nucleotides read TGCGCCAGCAGCTTGGCCCCCAAGAGCTCTGGGGCCAACGTCCTGACTTTC. This sequence encodes CASSLAPKSSGANVLTF.

The chain joins TRBV13 to TRBJ1-1; a weak D match, TRBD1 (6 bases). There are 15 residues in the CDR3. CDR1 and CDR2 from the germline V gene are PRHDT and FYEKMQ (reference sequence). V lost 0 bases to trimming and J lost 1 base, with 9 bases between them. The CDR3 DNA reads TGTGCCAGCAGCTTAGGGGCAGGGGAGAACACTGAAGCTTTCTTT. Amino acid sequence: CASSLGAGENTEAFF. The variable domain in full, completed from reference TRBV13 and TRBJ1-1, reads AAGVIQSPRHLIKEKRETATLKCYPIPRHDTVYWYQQGPGQDPQFLISFYEKMQSDKGSIPDRFSAQQFSDYHSELNMSSLELGDSALYFCASSLGAGENTEAFFGQGTRLTVV.

CDR3 in amino acids: CASSLEREYYEQFF. CDR3 nucleotide sequence: TGTGCCAGCAGCTTGGAGCGGGAGTATTATGAGCAGTTCTTC. This chain joins TRBV5-6 and TRBJ2-1; 8 bases map to TRBD2. Germline V gene lookup returns CDR1 SGHDT and CDR2 YYEEEE. The CDR3 extends over 14 amino acids. V lost 0 bases to trimming and J lost 8 bases; unmatched junction nucleotides: 4.

V is TRBV10-3 and J is TRBJ2-5; the match to TRBD1 covers 7 bases. The CDR3 length is 13 residues. In germline, CDR1 is ENHRY, CDR2 SYGVKD. The ends lost 9 bases at V and 0 bases at J; junction bases unmatched: 4. CDR3 bases: TGTGCCATAGGACAGGCGTACCAAGAGACCCAGTACTTC. Encoded protein: CAIGQAYQETQYF.

The CDR3 region has the DNA TGTGCTAGTGGTCCAGGGGGCGTCTATGGCTACACCTTC. This sequence encodes CASGPGGVYGYTF. The rearrangement joins TRBV12-5 to TRBJ1-2, with 8 bases that match TRBD1. Germline CDR1 and CDR2: LGHNT and FRNRAP. V lost 5 bases to trimming and J lost 4 bases; unmatched junction nucleotides: 3. The CDR3 is 13 amino acids.

The chain combines TRBV4-3 with TRBJ1-4; D is uncertain. Germline V CDR1 and CDR2: LGHNA, YSLEER. V lost 1 base to trimming and J lost 8 bases, with 20 bases between them. This CDR3 comprises 17 residues. Written as DNA, the CDR3 is TGCGCCAGCAGCCAAGCCGGGAGCTTTACCGGATGGGAAAAACTGTTTTTT. Translation: CASSQAGSFTGWEKLFF.

The chain is built from TRBV7-2 and TRBJ2-6; D may be TRBD1 (6 bases). This CDR3 region has 18 residues. Trimming pared 5 bases from V and 2 bases from J, leaving 19 bases between. Germline CDR1 reads SGHTA; CDR2 reads FQGNSA. CDR3 sequence reads: CASSQAHTGLAGANVLTF. In nucleotides, the CDR3 is TGTGCCAGCAGCCAGGCCCACACAGGGTTGGCTGGGGCCAACGTCCTGACTTTC. Full variable domain (outside the CDR3, taken from reference TRBV7-2 and TRBJ2-6): GAGVSQSPSNKVTEKGKDVELRCDPISGHTALYWYRQSLGQGLEFLIYFQGNSAPDKSGLPSDRFSAERTGGSVSTLTIQRTQQEDSAVYLCASSQAHTGLAGANVLTFGAGSRLTVL.

The rearrangement links TRBV7-9 to TRBJ2-7; weak D call: TRBD1 (6 bases). V was cut by 6 bases and J by 0 bases, with 15 bases left in between. This CDR3 has 15 amino acids. From germline, CDR1 is SEHNR and CDR2 FQNEAQ (reference sequence). The CDR3 is CASSPGQSISYEQYF. The CDR3 DNA sequence: TGTGCCAGCAGTCCCGGACAGAGTATCTCCTACGAGCAGTACTTC.

The rearrangement joins TRBV27 to TRBJ1-1, with D possibly TRBD1 on 5 matching bases. With 4 bases removed from V and 0 bases from J, the gap between germline ends came to 6 bases. Germline V gene sequence: CDR1 MNHEY, CDR2 SMNVEV (reference sequence). CDR3 length: 13 residues. The CDR3 sequence is CASSWGVNTEAFF. As DNA, the CDR3 is TGTGCCAGCAGTTGGGGGGTGAACACTGAAGCTTTCTTT.

This sequence joins TRBV4-2 and TRBJ2-7; 7 nucleotides agree with TRBD1. The CDR3 spans 15 residues. J lost 2 bases, V lost 4 bases, and 8 bases had no gene match. Germline CDR1 is LGHNA and CDR2 is YNFKEQ. The CDR3 here is CASSRHRDSTYEQYF. The CDR3 DNA is TGTGCCAGCAGCCGACACCGGGACAGCACCTACGAGCAGTACTTC.

J is TRBJ2-2 and V is TRBV18; D gene ambiguous. CDR1 and CDR2 (germline): KGHSH, LQKENI. V lost 4 bases and J 3 bases, leaving 15 bases between the germline ends. The CDR3 runs 16 residues. This CDR3 is CASSLPEQSYTGELFF. DNA for the CDR3: TGTGCCAGCTCACTCCCGGAACAGTCTTACACCGGGGAGCTGTTTTTT.

The rearrangement joins TRBV7-8 to TRBJ1-5, with D maybe TRBD1 (5 bases). The germline gives CDR1 SGHVS, CDR2 FQNEAQ. This CDR3 contains 14 residues. The V end was cut by 5 bases, the J end by 0 bases, with 8 bases between. CDR3 nucleotide sequence: TGTGCCAGCAGCCTTACAGGTAGCAATCAGCCCCAGCATTTT. It translates to CASSLTGSNQPQHF.

The chain recombines TRBV9 with TRBJ1-1; tentatively, D is TRBD1 (6 bases). V dropped 0 bases and J dropped 10 bases, with 22 bases sitting between them. The CDR3 sequence is 16 residues long. Germline CDR1 and CDR2: SGDLS and YYNGEE. The CDR3, as DNA: TGTGCCAGCAGCGTAGAACCACACCTACAGGGTAGGGCAGCTTTCTTT. This translates into CASSVEPHLQGRAAFF.

This chain links TRBV29-1 with TRBJ1-2, with no clear D. V shed 2 bases and J shed 1 base, with 5 bases lying between them. The germline gives CDR1 SQVTM, CDR2 ANQGSEA. The length of the CDR3 is 12 residues. The CDR3 bases are TGCAGCGTTGAAAGCTTTAACTATGGCTACACCTTC. Amino acid sequence: CSVESFNYGYTF.